The present T cell receptor (beta chain) was sequenced within a study of T cell changes during pregnancy in multiple sclerosis. The method was immunoSEQ multiplex PCR; TCRdb's version includes in-frame clones alone and lacks a portion of them. The sample consists of roughly 69,000 clones, more than 75% of them appearing once. With 4 bases clipped from V and 4 bases from J, the junction kept 7 bases outside the gene matches. CDR3 length: 16 amino acids. Per the germline V gene, CDR1 is ENHRY and CDR2 is SYGVKD. This sequence joins TRBV10-3 and TRBJ2-7; 13 bases are a match to TRBD2. The TCR sequence derives from a female donor with multiple sclerosis, enrolled in a pregnancy study. The specimen was peripheral blood, collected in the third trimester of pregnancy. CDR3 loop: CAISAVWTSGGYEQYF. The DNA for the CDR3 is TGTGCCATCAGTGCGGTCTGGACTAGCGGGGGTTACGAGCAGTACTTC.